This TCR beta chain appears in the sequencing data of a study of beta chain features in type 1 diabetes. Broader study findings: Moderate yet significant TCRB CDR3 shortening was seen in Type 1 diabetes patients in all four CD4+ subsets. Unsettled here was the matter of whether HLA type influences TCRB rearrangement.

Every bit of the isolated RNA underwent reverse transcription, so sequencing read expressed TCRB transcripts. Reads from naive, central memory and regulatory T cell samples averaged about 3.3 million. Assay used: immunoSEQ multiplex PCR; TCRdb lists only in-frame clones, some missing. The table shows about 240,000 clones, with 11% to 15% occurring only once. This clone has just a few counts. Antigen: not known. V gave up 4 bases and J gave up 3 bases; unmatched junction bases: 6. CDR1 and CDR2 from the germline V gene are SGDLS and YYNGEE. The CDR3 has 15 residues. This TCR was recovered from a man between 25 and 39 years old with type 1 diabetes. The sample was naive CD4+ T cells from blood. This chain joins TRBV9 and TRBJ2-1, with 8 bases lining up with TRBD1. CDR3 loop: CASSPQGAFYNEQFF. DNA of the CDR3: TGTGCCAGCAGCCCCCAGGGGGCGTTCTACAATGAGCAGTTCTTC.